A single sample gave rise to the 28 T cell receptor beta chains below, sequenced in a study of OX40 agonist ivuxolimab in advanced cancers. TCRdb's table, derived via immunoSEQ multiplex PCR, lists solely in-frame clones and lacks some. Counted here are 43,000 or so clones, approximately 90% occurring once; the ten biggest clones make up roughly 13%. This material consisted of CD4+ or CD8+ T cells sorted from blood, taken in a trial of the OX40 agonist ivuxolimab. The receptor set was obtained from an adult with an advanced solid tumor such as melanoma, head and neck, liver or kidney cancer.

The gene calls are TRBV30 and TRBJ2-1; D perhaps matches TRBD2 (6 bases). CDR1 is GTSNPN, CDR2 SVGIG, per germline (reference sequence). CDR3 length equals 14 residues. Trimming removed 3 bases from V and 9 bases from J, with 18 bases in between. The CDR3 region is CAWSAVLAVSEQFF. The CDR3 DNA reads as TGTGCCTGGAGCGCTGTACTAGCAGTGTCTGAGCAGTTCTTC.

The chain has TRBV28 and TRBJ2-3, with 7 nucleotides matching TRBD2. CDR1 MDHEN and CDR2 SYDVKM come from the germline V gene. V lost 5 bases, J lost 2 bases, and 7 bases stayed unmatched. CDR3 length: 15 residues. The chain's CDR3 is CASSLTGTTTDTQYF. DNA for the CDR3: TGTGCCAGCAGTCTAACCGGGACTACCACAGATACGCAGTATTTT.

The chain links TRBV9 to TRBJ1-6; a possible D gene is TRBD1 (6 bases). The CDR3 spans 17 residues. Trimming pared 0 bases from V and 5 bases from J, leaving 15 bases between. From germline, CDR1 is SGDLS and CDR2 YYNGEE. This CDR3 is CASSVEGGTFDNSPLHF. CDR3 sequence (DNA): TGTGCCAGCAGCGTAGAGGGGGGGACTTTTGATAATTCACCCCTCCACTTT.

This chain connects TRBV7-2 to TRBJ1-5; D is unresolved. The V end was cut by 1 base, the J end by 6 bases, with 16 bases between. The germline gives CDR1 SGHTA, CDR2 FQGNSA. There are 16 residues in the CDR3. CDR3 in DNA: TGTGCCAGCAGCTTAGTGTCAGGCAAATGGGGTCAGCCCCAGCATTTT. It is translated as CASSLVSGKWGQPQHF.

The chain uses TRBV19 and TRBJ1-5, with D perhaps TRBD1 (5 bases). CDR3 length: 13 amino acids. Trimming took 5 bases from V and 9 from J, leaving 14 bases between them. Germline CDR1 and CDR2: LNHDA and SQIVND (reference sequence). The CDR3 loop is CASSVPGVGPQHF. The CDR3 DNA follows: TGTGCCAGTAGTGTCCCGGGGGTTGGGCCCCAGCATTTT.

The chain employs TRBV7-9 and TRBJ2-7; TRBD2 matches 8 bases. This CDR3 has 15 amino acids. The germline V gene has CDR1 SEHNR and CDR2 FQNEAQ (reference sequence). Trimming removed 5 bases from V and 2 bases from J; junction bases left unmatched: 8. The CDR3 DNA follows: TGTGCCAGCAGCCCCCGCCGGGGGGGCCCCTACGAGCAGTACTTC. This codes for CASSPRRGGPYEQYF.

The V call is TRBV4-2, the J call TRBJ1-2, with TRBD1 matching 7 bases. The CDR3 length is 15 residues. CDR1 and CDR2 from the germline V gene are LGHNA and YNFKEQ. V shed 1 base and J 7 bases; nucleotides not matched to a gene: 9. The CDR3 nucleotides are TGTGCCAGCAGCCAAGGCTCGGCAGGGGGTATTGGCTACACCTTC. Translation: CASSQGSAGGIGYTF.

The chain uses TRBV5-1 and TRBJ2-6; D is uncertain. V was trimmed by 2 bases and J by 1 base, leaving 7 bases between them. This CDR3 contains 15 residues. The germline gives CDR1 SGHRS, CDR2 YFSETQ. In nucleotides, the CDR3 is TGCGCCAGCAGCTTCGGGTTTTCTGGGGCCAACGTCCTGACTTTC. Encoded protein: CASSFGFSGANVLTF.

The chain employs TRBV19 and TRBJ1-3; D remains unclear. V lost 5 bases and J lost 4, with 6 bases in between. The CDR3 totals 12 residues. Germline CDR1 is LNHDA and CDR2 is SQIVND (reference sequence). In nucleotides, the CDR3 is TGTGCCAGTAGTCTGTGGGGAAACACCATATATTTT. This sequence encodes CASSLWGNTIYF.

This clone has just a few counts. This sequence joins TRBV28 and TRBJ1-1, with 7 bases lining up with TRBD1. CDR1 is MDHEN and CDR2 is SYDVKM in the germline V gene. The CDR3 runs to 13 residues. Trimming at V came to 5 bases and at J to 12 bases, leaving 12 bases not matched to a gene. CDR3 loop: CASSLDRVKPTFF. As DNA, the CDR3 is TGTGCCAGCAGTCTAGACAGGGTCAAGCCCACTTTCTTT.

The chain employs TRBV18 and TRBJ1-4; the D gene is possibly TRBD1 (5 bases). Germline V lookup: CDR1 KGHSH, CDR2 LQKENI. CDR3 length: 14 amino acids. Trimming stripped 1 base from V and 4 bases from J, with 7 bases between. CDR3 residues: CASSPLRGNEKLFF. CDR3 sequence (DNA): TGTGCCAGCTCACCACTGAGGGGTAATGAAAAACTGTTTTTT.

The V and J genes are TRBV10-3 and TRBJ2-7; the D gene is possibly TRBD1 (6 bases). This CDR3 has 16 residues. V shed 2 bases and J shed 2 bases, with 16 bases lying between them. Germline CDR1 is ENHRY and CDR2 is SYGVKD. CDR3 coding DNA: TGTGCCATCAGTGAGAACCCTAGGGGGTCCACCTACGAGCAGTACTTC. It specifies CAISENPRGSTYEQYF.

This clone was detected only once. This CDR3 reads CASSFLAAHSNTGELFF. CDR3 coding DNA: TGCGCCAGCAGCTTCCTAGCGGCCCACTCGAACACCGGGGAGCTGTTTTTT. The genes are TRBV5-1 and TRBJ2-2; 7 nucleotides align to TRBD2. The germline gives CDR1 SGHRS, CDR2 YFSETQ. The V segment lost 2 bases and the J segment 0 bases; nucleotides outside the gene matches: 7. The CDR3 consists of 17 residues.

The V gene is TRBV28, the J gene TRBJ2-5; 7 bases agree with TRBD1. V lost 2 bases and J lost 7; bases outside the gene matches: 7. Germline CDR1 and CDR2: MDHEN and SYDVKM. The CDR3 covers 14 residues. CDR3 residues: CASSLPGQRATQYF. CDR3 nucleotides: TGTGCCAGCAGTTTACCGGGACAGAGAGCGACCCAGTACTTC.

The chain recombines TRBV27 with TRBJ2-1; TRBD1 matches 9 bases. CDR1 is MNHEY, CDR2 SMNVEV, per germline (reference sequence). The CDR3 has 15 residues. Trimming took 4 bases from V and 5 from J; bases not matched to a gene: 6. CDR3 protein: CASSSGQGRDNEQFF. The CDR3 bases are TGTGCCAGCAGTTCCGGACAGGGGAGGGACAATGAGCAGTTCTTC.

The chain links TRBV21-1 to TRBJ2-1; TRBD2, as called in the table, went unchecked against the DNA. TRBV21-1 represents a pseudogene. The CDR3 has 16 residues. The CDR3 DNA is TGTGCCAGCAGCAACAGATCCGGGAGACTAGGCAATGAGCAGTTCTTC. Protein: CASSNRSGRLGNEQFF.

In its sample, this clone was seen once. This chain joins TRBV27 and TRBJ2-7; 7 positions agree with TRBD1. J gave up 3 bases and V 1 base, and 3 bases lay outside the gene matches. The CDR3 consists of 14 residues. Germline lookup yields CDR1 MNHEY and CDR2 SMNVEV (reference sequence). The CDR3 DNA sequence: TGTGCCAGCAGTTTATGGGACAGAAGCTACGAGCAGTACTTC. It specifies CASSLWDRSYEQYF.

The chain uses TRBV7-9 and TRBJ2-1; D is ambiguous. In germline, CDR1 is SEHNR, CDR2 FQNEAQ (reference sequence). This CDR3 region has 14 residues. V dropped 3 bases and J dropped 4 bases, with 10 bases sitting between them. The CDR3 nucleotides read TGTGCCAGCAGCTTTCTCGGCAGATACAATGAGCAGTTCTTC. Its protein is CASSFLGRYNEQFF.

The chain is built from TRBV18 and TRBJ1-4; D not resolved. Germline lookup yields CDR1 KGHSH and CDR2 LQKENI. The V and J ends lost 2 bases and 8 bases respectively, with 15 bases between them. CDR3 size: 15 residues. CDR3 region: CASSPGLREYEKLFF. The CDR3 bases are TGTGCCAGCTCACCAGGACTGAGGGAGTACGAAAAACTGTTTTTT.

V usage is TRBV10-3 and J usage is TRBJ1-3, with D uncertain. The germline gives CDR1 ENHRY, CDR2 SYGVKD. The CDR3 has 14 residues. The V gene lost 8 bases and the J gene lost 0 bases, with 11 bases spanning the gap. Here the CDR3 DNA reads TGTGCCATCCGGGGTGATAGCTCTGGAAACACCATATATTTT. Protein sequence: CAIRGDSSGNTIYF.

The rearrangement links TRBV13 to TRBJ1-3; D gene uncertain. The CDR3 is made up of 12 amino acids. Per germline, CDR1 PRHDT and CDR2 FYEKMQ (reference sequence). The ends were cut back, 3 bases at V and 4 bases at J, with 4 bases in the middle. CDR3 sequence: CASSFQGNTIYF. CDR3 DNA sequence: TGTGCCAGCAGCTTCCAAGGAAACACCATATATTTT.

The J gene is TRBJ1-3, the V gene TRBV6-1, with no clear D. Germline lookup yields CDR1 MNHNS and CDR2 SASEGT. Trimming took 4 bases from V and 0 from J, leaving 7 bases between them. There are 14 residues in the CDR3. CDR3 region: CASSADNSGNTIYF. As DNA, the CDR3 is TGTGCCAGCAGTGCCGACAACTCTGGAAACACCATATATTTT.

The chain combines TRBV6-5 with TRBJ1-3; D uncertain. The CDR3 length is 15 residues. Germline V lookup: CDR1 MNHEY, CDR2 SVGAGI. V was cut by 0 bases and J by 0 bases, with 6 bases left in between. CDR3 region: CASSYSQSSGNTIYF. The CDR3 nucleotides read TGTGCCAGCAGTTACTCACAGAGCTCTGGAAACACCATATATTTT.

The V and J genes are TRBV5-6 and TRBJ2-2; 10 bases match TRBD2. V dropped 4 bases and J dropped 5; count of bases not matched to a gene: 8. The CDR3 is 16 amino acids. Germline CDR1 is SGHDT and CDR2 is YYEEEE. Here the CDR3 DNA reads TGTGCCAGCAGCACCCCTAGCGGGAGAATGACCGGGGAGCTGTTTTTT. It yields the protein CASSTPSGRMTGELFF. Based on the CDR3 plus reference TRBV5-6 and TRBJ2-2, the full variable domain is DAGVTQSPTHLIKTRGQQVTLRCSPKSGHDTVSWYQQALGQGPQFIFQYYEEEERQRGNFPDRFSGHQFPNYSSELNVNALLLGDSALYLCASSTPSGRMTGELFFGEGSRLTVL.

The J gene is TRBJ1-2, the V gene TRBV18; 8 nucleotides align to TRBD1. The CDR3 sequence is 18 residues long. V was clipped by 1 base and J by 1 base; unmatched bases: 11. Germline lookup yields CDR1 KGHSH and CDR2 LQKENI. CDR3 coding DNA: TGTGCCAGCTCACCACAGGTTGGTCCGGGACAGGTTAACTATGGCTACACCTTC. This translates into CASSPQVGPGQVNYGYTF.

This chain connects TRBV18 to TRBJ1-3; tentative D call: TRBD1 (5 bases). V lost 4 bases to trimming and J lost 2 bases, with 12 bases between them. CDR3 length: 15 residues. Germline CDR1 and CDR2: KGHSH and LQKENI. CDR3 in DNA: TGTGCCAGCTCACTCCGACAGCGGGCTGGAAACACCATATATTTT. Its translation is CASSLRQRAGNTIYF.

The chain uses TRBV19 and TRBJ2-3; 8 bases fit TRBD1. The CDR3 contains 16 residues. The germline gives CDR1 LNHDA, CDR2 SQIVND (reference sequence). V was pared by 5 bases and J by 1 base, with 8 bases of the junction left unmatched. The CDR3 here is CASSLDRAGGTDTQYF. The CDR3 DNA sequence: TGTGCCAGTAGTCTGGACAGGGCGGGTGGCACAGATACGCAGTATTTT. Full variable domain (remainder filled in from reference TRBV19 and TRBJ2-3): DGGITQSPKYLFRKEGQNVTLSCEQNLNHDAMYWYRQDPGQGLRLIYYSQIVNDFQKGDIAEGYSVSREKKESFPLTVTSAQKNPTAFYLCASSLDRAGGTDTQYFGPGTRLTVL.

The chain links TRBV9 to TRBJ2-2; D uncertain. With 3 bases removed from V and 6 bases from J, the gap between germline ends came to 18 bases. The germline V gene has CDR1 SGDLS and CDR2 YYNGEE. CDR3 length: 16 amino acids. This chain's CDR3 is CASSGGYRRVAGELFF. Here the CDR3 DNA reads TGTGCCAGCAGCGGAGGTTATCGACGCGTGGCCGGGGAGCTGTTTTTT.